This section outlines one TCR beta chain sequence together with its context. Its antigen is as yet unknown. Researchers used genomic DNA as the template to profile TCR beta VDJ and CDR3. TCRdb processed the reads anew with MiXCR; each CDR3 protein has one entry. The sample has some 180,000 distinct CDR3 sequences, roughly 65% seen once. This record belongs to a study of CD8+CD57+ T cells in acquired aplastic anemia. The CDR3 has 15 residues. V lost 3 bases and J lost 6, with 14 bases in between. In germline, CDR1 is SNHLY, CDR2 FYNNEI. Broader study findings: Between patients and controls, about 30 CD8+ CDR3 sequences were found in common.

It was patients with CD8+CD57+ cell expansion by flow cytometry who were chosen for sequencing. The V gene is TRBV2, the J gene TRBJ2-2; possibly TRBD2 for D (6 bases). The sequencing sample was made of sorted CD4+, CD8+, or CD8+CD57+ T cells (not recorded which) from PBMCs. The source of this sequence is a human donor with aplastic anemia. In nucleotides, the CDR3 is TGTGCCAGCAGTGATGGAGGGGTTGCACCCGGGGAGCTGTTTTTT. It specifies CASSDGGVAPGELFF.